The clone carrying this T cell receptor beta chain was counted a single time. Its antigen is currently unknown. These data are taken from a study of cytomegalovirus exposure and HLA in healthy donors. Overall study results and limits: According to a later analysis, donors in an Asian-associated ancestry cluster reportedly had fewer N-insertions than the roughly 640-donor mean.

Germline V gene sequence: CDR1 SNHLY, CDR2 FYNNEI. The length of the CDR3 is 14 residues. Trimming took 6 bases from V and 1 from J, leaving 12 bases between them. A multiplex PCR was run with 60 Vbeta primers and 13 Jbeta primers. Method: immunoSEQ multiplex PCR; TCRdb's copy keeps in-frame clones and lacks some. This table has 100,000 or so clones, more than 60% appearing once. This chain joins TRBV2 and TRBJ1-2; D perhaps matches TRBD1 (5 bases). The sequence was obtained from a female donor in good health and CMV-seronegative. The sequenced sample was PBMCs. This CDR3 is CASRPGMVNYGYTF. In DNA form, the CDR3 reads TGTGCCAGCAGACCAGGGATGGTTAACTATGGCTACACCTTC. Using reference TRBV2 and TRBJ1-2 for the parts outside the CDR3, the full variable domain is EPEVTQTPSHQVTQMGQEVILRCVPISNHLYFYWYRQILGQKVEFLVSFYNNEISEKSEIFDDQFSVERPDGSNFTLKIRSTKLEDSAMYFCASRPGMVNYGYTFGSGTRLTVV.